The clone carrying this T cell receptor beta chain has at least ten counts. Antigen specificity is unknown. The library protocol tagged individual cDNA molecules with unique molecular identifiers. TCRdb passed the 5' RACE reads through MiXCR, listing each CDR3 protein once. In the table there are tens of thousands of distinct CDR3 sequences, 4% to 4.5% of which are singletons. This CDR3 has 13 amino acids. Trimming removed 6 bases from V and 2 bases from J, with 11 bases in between. Germline V gene lookup returns CDR1 LNHDA and CDR2 SQIVND (reference sequence). These data belong to a study of early T cells in non-severe SARS-CoV-2 infection. Study at large: Sequencing of bulk RNA from unsorted whole blood was done, without chain pairing.

Regarding the study as a whole: Lookups in VDJdb leaned toward anti-spike CD8 responses and missed private and CD4 specificities.

Input material: whole blood. The origin of this receptor is an adult who was a healthcare worker with PCR-confirmed SARS-CoV-2 infection or an uninfected control (not recorded which). V usage is TRBV19 and J usage is TRBJ2-7; no definite D call. The DNA of the CDR3 is TGTGCCAGTAGCCTCGGTAGGGCCTACGAGCAGTACTTC. This gives the protein CASSLGRAYEQYF.